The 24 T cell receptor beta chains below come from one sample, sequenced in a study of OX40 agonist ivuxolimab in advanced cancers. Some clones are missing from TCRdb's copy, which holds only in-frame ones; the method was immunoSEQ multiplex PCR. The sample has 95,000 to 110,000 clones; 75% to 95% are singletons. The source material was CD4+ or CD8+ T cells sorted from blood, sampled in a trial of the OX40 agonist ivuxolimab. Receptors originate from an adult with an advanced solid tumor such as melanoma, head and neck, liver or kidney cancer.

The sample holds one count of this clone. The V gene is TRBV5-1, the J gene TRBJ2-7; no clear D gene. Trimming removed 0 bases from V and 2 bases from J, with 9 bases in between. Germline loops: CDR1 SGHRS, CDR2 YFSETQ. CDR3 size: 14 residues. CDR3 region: CASSLDSLTYEQYF. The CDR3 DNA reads TGCGCCAGCAGCTTGGACAGCCTGACCTACGAGCAGTACTTC.

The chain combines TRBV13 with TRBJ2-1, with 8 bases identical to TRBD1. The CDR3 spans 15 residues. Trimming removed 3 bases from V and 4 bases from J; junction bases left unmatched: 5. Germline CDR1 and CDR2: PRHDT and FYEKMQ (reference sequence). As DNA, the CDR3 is TGTGCCAGCAGCTTCCCCCGGGACAGGTACAATGAGCAGTTCTTC. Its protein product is CASSFPRDRYNEQFF.

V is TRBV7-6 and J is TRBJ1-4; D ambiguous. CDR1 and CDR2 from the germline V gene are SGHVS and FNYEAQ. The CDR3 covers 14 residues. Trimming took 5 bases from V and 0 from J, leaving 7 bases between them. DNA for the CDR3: TGTGCCAGCAGCCTCAGTGCAACTAATGAAAAACTGTTTTTT. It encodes CASSLSATNEKLFF.

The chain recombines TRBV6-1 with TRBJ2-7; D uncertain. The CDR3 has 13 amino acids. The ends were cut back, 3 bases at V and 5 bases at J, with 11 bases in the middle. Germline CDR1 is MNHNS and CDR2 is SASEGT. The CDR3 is CASSDWKIHEQYF. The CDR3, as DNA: TGTGCCAGCAGTGATTGGAAGATCCACGAGCAGTACTTC.

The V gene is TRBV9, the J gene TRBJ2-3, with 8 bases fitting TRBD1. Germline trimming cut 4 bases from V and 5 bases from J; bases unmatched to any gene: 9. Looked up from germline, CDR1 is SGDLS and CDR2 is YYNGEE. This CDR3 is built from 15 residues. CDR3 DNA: TGTGCCAGCAGCCTAAGGACAGGGTCGAGAGATACGCAGTATTTT. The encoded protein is CASSLRTGSRDTQYF.

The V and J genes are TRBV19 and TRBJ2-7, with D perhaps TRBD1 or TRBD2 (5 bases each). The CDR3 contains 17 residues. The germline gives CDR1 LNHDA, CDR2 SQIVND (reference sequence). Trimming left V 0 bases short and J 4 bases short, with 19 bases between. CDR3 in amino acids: CASSIEGPQFRMYEQYF. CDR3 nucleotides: TGTGCCAGTAGTATAGAGGGACCCCAATTTCGGATGTACGAGCAGTACTTC.

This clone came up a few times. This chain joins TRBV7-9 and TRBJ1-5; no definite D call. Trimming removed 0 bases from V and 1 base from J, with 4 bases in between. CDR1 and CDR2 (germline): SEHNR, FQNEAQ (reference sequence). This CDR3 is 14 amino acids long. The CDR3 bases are TGTGCCAGCAGCTTAGCGGAGAGCAATCAGCCCCAGCATTTT. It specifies CASSLAESNQPQHF.

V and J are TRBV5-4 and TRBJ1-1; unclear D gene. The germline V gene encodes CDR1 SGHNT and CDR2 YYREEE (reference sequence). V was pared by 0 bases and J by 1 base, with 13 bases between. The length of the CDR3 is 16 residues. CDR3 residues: CASSLGFAVGNTEAFF. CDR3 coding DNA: TGTGCCAGCAGCTTGGGGTTTGCAGTCGGGAACACTGAAGCTTTCTTT.

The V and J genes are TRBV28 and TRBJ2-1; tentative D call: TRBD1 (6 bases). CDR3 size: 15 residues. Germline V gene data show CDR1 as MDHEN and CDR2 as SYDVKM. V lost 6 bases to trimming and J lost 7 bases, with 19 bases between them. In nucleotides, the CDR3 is TGTGCCAGCAGCCCCCCTGGGGCAGGGGCAAATGAGCAGTTCTTC. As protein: CASSPPGAGANEQFF.

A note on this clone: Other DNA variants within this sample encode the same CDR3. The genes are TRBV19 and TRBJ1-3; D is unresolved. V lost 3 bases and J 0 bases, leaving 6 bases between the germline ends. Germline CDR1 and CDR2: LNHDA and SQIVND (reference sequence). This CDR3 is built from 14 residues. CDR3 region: CASSIGSSGNTIYF. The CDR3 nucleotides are TGTGCCAGTAGTATTGGTAGCTCTGGAAACACCATATATTTT.

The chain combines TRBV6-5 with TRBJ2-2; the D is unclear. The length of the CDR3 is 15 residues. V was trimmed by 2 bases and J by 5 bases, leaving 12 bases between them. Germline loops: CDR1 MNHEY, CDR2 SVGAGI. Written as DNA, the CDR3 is TGTGCCAGCAGTTACGTGACAACGAGAACCGGGGAGCTGTTTTTT. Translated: CASSYVTTRTGELFF.

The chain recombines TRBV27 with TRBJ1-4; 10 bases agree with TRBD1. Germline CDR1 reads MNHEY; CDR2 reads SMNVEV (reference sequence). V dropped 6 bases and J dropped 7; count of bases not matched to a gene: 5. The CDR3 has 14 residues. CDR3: CASSDRGLAEKLFF. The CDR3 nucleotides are TGTGCCAGCAGCGACAGGGGGCTGGCTGAAAAACTGTTTTTT. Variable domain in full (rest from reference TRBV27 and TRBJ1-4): EAQVTQNPRYLITVTGKKLTVTCSQNMNHEYMSWYRQDPGLGLRQIYYSMNVEVTDKGDVPEGYKVSRKEKRNFPLILESPSPNQTSLYFCASSDRGLAEKLFFGSGTQLSVL.

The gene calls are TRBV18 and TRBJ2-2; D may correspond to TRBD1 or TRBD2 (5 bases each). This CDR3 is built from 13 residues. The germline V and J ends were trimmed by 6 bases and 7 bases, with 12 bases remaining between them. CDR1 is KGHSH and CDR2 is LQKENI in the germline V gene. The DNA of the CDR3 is TGTGCCAGCTCGCCCAGGGAGAGCGGGGAGCTGTTTTTT. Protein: CASSPRESGELFF.

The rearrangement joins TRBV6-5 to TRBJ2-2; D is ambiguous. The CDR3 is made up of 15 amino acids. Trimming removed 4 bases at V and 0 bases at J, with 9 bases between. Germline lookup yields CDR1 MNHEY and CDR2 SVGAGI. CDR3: CASSFRITNTGELFF. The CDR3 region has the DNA TGTGCCAGCAGTTTCAGGATAACGAACACCGGGGAGCTGTTTTTT.

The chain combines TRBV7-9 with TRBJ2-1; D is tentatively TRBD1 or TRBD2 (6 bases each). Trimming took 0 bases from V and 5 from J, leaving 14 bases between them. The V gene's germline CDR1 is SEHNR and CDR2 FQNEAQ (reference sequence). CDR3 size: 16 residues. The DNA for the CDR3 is TGTGCCAGCAGCTTAGCATGGGGGGCCCTTAACAATGAGCAGTTCTTC. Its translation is CASSLAWGALNNEQFF.

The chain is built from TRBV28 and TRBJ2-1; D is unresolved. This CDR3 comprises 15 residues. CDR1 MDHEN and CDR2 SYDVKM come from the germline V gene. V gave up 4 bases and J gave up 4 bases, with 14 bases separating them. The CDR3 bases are TGTGCCAGCAGTTCCGGTGGCGGACCTTACAATGAGCAGTTCTTC. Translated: CASSSGGGPYNEQFF.

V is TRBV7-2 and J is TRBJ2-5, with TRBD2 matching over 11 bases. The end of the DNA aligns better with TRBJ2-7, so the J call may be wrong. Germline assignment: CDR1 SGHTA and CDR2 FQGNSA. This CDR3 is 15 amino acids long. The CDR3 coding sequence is TGTGCCAGCAGCTTAGGACTAGCGGGAAACGGCGAGCAGTACTTC. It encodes CASSLGLAGNGEQYF.

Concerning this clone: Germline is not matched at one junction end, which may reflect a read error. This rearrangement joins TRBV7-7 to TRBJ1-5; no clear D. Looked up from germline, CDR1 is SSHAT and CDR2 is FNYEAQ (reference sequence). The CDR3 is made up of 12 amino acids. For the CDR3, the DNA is TGTGCTAGCAGCTTACATCGTCAGCCCCAGCATTTT. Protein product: CASSLHRQPQHF.

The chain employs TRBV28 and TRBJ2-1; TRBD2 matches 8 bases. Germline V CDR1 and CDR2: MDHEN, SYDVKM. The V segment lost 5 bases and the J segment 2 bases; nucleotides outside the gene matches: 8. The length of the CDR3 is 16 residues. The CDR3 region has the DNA TGTGCCAGCAGTCCTACTAGCGGCGGGGCCTACAATGAGCAGTTCTTC. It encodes CASSPTSGGAYNEQFF.

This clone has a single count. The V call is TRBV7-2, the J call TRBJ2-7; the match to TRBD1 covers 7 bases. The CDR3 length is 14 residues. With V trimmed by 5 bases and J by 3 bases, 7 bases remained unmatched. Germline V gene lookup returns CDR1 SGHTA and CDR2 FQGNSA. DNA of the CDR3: TGTGCCAGCAGCCGTGGGGGACAGCTCTACGAGCAGTACTTC. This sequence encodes CASSRGGQLYEQYF.

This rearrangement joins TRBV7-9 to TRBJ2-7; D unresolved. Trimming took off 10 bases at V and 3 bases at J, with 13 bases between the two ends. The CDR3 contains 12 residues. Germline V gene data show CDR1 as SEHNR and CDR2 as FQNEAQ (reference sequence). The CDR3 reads CATPGPGYEQYF. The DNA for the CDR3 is TGTGCCACCCCAGGTCCGGGCTACGAGCAGTACTTC. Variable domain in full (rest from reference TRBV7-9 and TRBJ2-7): DTGVSQNPRHKITKRGQNVTFRCDPISEHNRLYWYRQTLGQGPEFLTYFQNEAQLEKSRLLSDRFSAERPKGSFSTLEIQRTEQGDSAMYLCATPGPGYEQYFGPGTRLTVT.

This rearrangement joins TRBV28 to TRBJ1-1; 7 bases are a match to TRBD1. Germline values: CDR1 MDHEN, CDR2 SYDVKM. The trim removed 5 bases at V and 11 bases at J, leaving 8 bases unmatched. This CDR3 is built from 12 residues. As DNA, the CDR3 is TGTGCCAGCAGTATCGGACAGGTTGACGCTTTCTTT. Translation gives CASSIGQVDAFF.

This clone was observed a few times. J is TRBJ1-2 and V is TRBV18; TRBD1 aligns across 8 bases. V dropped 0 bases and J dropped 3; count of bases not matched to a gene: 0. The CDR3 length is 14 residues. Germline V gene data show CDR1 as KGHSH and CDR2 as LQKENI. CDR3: CASSPPGQDYGYTF. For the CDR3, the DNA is TGTGCCAGCTCACCACCGGGACAGGACTATGGCTACACCTTC. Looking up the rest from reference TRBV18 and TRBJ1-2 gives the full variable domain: NAGVMQNPRHLVRRRGQEARLRCSPMKGHSHVYWYRQLPEEGLKFMVYLQKENIIDESGMPKERFSAEFPKEGPSILRIQQVVRGDSAAYFCASSPPGQDYGYTFGSGTRLTVV.

The chain's CDR3 is CASSFNGLAADEQYF. CDR3 coding DNA: TGCGCCAGCAGCTTTAATGGACTAGCGGCCGACGAGCAGTACTTC. The chain joins TRBV5-1 to TRBJ2-7; TRBD2 agrees at 10 bases. The ends lost 2 bases at V and 5 bases at J; junction bases unmatched: 7. The CDR3 is 15 residues long. Germline V gives CDR1 SGHRS, CDR2 YFSETQ.